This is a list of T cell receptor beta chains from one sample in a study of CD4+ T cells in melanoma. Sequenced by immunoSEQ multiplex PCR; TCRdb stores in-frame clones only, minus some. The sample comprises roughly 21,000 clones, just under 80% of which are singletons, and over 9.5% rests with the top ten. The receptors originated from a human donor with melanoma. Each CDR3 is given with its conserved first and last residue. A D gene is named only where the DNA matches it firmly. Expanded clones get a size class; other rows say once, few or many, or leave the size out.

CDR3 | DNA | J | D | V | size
CASSGPGRADGGYTF | TGTGCCAGCAGTGGCCCAGGCAGGGCTGATGGTGGCTACACCTTC | TRBJ1-2 | . | TRBV2 | .
CAWSGSTGSSYNSPLHF | TGTGCCTGGAGTGGGTCTACAGGGAGCTCCTATAATTCACCCCTCCACTTT | TRBJ1-6 | . | TRBV30 | once
CASSRTYSGYTF | TGTGCCAGCAGCAGGACGTACTCGGGCTACACCTTC | TRBJ1-2 | . | TRBV5-4 | .
CASSPTAGLAGGNEQFF | TGTGCCAGCAGCCCAACAGCGGGACTAGCGGGGGGGAATGAGCAGTTCTTC | TRBJ2-1 | TRBD2 | TRBV5-6 | .
CASSQLGEEPQHF | TGCGCCAGCAGCCAACTAGGGGAGGAGCCCCAGCATTTT | TRBJ1-5 | . | TRBV4-1 | .
CASSLGATNEKLFF | TGTGCCAGCAGCTTGGGTGCAACTAATGAAAAACTGTTTTTT | TRBJ1-4 | . | TRBV5-4 | once
CASSDDSSYGYTF | TGTGCCAGCAGCGACGACAGTTCCTATGGCTACACCTTC | TRBJ1-2 | . | TRBV6-1 | .
CASSYVIGSSGYTF | TGTGCCAGCAGTTACGTTATTGGAAGTTCTGGCTACACCTTC | TRBJ1-2 | . | TRBV6-5 | .
CASSSPDGFDEQFF | TGTGCCAGCAGCTCCCCGGATGGCTTCGATGAGCAGTTCTTC | TRBJ2-1 | . | TRBV5-4 | .
CASSGRPPSTDTQYF | TGTGCCAGCAGCGGACGGCCCCCGTCCACAGATACGCAGTATTTT | TRBJ2-3 | . | TRBV6-4 | .
CASSLVSSLYNEQFF | TGCGCCAGCAGCTTGGTTTCTAGCCTCTACAATGAGCAGTTCTTC | TRBJ2-1 | . | TRBV5-1 | .
CASRAGLDNEQFF | TGTGCCAGCAGGGCGGGACTAGACAATGAGCAGTTCTTC | TRBJ2-1 | TRBD2 | TRBV5-4 | .
CASSITGGKTQYF | TGTGCCAGCAGCATTACAGGGGGGAAGACCCAGTACTTC | TRBJ2-5 | TRBD1 | TRBV5-6 | once
CASSLGSGGTYQETQYF | TGCGCCAGCAGCTTGGGTAGCGGGGGGACTTACCAAGAGACCCAGTACTTC | TRBJ2-5 | TRBD2 | TRBV5-1 | .
CASSHTGGDTEAFF | TGTGCCAGCAGTCATACGGGGGGGGACACTGAAGCTTTCTTT | TRBJ1-1 | . | TRBV6-1 | .
CASSRDREKAPLHF | TGTGCCAGCAGTCGGGACAGGGAAAAGGCACCCCTCCACTTT | TRBJ1-6 | TRBD1 | TRBV2 | once
CASSPPWTDARETQYF | TGTGCCAGCAGCCCCCCCTGGACGGACGCCAGGGAGACCCAGTACTTC | TRBJ2-5 | . | TRBV28 | .
CASSIRGEDSPLHF | TGTGCCAGTAGTATCCGGGGCGAGGATTCACCCCTCCACTTT | TRBJ1-6 | . | TRBV19 | .
CASSIAPGDTQYF | TGTGCCAGTAGTATAGCCCCCGGAGATACGCAGTATTTT | TRBJ2-3 | . | TRBV19 | .
CASSPWGSGNQPQHF | TGTGCCAGCAGCCCCTGGGGGTCGGGCAATCAGCCCCAGCATTTT | TRBJ1-5 | . | TRBV7-2 | .
CAWSADRAGYGYTF | TGTGCCTGGAGCGCGGACAGGGCCGGCTATGGCTACACCTTC | TRBJ1-2 | TRBD1 | TRBV30 | .
CASSYSRGAAHSPLHF | TGTGCCAGCAGTTACTCGAGAGGGGCGGCACATTCACCCCTCCACTTT | TRBJ1-6 | . | TRBV6-5 | .
CASSISSVEYYEQYF | TGTGCCAGTAGTATAAGTTCCGTGGAGTACTACGAGCAGTACTTC | TRBJ2-7 | . | TRBV19 | .
CASSLGTGANTEAFF | TGTGCCAGCAGTCTGGGGACAGGAGCGAACACTGAAGCTTTCTTT | TRBJ1-1 | TRBD1 | TRBV2 | .
CASRPLQGAREKLFF | TGCGCCAGCAGGCCTCTACAGGGGGCTCGGGAAAAACTGTTTTTT | TRBJ1-4 | TRBD1 | TRBV10-2 | .
CASSHLAGPNTDTQYF | TGTGCCAGCAGCCATTTAGCGGGCCCGAACACAGATACGCAGTATTTT | TRBJ2-3 | TRBD2 | TRBV4-2 | .
CASTRGGGALYEQYF | TGTGCCAGCACACGCGGGGGGGGCGCCCTCTACGAGCAGTACTTC | TRBJ2-7 | TRBD2 | TRBV6-4 | .
CASSKTLNTGELFF | TGTGCCAGCAGCAAGACACTGAACACCGGGGAGCTGTTTTTT | TRBJ2-2 | . | TRBV7-9 | .
CASSPGLNTEAFF | TGCGCCAGCAGCCCCGGCTTAAACACTGAAGCTTTCTTT | TRBJ1-1 | . | TRBV5-1 | .
CASSDEYGVIPVYNEQFF | TGCGCCAGCAGTGACGAGTACGGAGTCATCCCCGTATACAATGAGCAGTTCTTC | TRBJ2-1 | . | TRBV10-2 | once
CASSFSTTGGFKNF | TGTGCCAGCAGCTTTAGCACCACCGGGGGGTTTAAGAACTTC | TRBJ2-7 | TRBD2 | TRBV7-2 | .
CASSIVTGGGKLFF | TGTGCCAGTAGTATAGTTACAGGGGGAGGAAAACTGTTTTTT | TRBJ1-4 | TRBD1 | TRBV19 | .
CSVAVDGASYEQYF | TGCAGCGTTGCGGTGGACGGAGCCTCCTACGAGCAGTACTTC | TRBJ2-7 | . | TRBV29-1 | .
CASSSPAQGLSSEAFF | TGTGCCAGCTCATCTCCGGCGCAGGGGCTAAGTTCTGAAGCTTTCTTT | TRBJ1-1 | . | TRBV18 | .
CARRLTGTTEAFF | TGTGCCCGGCGACTAACAGGGACCACTGAAGCTTTCTTT | TRBJ1-1 | . | TRBV30 | .
CASSPKRLAGRFHNEQFF | TGTGCCAGCAGCCCCAAGCGACTAGCGGGGCGCTTCCACAATGAGCAGTTCTTC | TRBJ2-1 | TRBD2 | TRBV7-9 | once
CASGLGSGGTSTDTQYF | TGTGCCAGCGGGTTGGGGAGCGGGGGAACTAGCACAGATACGCAGTATTTT | TRBJ2-3 | . | TRBV21-1 | .